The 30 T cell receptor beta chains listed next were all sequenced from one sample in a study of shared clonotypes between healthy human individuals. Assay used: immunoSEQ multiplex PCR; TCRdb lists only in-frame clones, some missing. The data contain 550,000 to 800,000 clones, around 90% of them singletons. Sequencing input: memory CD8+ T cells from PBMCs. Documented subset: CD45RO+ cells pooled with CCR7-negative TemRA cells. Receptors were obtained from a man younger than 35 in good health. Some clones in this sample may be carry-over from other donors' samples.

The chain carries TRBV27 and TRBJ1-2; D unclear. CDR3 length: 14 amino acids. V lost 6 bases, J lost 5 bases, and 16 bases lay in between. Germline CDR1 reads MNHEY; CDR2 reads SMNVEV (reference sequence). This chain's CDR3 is CASSLNVPGYGYTF. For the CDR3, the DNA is TGTGCCAGCAGCCTAAACGTCCCGGGATATGGCTACACCTTC.

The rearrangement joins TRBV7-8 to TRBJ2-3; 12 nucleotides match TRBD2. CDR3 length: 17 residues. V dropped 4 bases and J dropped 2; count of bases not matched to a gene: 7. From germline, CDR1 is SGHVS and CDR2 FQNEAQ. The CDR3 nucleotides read TGTGCCAGCAGCTCCCGGACTAGCGGGACCGCCACAGATACGCAGTATTTT. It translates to CASSSRTSGTATDTQYF. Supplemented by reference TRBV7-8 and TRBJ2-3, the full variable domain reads GAGVSQSPRYKVAKRGQDVALRCDPISGHVSLFWYQQALGQGPEFLTYFQNEAQLDKSGLPSDRFFAERPEGSVSTLKIQRTQQEDSAVYLCASSSRTSGTATDTQYFGPGTRLTVL.

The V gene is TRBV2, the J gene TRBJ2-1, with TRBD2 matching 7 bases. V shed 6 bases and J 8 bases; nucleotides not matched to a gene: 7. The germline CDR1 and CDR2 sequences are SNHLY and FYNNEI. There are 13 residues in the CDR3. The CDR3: CASRRGRSDEQFF. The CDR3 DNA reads TGTGCCAGCAGACGCGGGAGAAGCGATGAGCAGTTCTTC.

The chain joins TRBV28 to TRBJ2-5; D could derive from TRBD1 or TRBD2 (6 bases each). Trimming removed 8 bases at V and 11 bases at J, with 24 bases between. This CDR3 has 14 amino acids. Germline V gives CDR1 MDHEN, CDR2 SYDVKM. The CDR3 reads CASGWAGEAYEQYF. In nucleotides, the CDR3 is TGTGCCAGCGGATGGGCAGGGGAGGCGTATGAGCAGTACTTC.

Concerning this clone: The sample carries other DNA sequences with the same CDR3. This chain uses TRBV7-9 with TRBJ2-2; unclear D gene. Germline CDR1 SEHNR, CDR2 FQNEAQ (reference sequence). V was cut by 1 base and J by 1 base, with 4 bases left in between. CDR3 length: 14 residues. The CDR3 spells CASSLDQNTGELFF. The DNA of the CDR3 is TGTGCCAGCAGCTTAGATCAGAACACCGGGGAGCTGTTTTTT. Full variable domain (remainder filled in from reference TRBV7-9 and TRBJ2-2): DTGVSQNPRHKITKRGQNVTFRCDPISEHNRLYWYRQTLGQGPEFLTYFQNEAQLEKSRLLSDRFSAERPKGSFSTLEIQRTEQGDSAMYLCASSLDQNTGELFFGEGSRLTVL.

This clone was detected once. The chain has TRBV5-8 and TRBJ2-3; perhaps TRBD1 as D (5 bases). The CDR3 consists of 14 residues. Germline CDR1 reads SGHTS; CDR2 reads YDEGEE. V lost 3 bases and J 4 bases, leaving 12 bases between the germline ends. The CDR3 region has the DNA TGTGCCAGCAGCTCGGACACCCTCTCAGATACGCAGTATTTT. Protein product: CASSSDTLSDTQYF.

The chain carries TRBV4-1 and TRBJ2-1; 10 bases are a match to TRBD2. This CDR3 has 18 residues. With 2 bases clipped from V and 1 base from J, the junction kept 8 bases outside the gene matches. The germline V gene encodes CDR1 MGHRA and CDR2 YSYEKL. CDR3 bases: TGCGCCAGCAGCCAACGGCTAGCGGGAGTAGGGTCCTACAATGAGCAGTTCTTC. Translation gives CASSQRLAGVGSYNEQFF.

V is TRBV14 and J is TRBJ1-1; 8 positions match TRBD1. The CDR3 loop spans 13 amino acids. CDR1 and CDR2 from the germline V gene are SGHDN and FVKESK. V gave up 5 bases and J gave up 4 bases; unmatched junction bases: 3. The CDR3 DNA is TGTGCCAGCAGCTGGACAGGGAGCACTGAAGCTTTCTTT. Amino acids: CASSWTGSTEAFF.

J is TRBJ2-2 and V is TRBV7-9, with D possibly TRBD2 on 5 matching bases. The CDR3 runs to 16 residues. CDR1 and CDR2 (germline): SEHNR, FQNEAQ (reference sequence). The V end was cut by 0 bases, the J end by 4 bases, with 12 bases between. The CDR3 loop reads CASSLALGLSTGELFF. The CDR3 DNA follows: TGTGCCAGCAGCTTAGCGTTAGGACTCAGCACCGGGGAGCTGTTTTTT.

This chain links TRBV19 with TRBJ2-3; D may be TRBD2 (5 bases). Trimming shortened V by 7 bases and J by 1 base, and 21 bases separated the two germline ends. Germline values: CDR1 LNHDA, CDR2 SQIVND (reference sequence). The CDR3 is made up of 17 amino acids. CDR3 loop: CASTSREYTTGTDTQYF. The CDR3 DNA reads TGTGCCAGTACTTCGAGGGAGTATACCACGGGCACAGATACGCAGTATTTT.

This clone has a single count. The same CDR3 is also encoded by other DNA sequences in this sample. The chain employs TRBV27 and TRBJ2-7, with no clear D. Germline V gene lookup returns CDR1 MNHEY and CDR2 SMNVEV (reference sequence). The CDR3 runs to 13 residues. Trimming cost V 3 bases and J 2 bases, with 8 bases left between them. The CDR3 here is CASSFGKTYEQYF. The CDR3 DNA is TGTGCCAGCAGTTTCGGCAAAACCTACGAGCAGTACTTC.

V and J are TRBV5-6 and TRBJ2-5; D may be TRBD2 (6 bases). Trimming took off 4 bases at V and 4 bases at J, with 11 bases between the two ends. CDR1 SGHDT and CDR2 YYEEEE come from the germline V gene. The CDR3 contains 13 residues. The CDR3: CASSGRPGETQYF. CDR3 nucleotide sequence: TGTGCCAGCAGCGGGAGGCCGGGAGAGACCCAGTACTTC. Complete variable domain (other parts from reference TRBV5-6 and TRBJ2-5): DAGVTQSPTHLIKTRGQQVTLRCSPKSGHDTVSWYQQALGQGPQFIFQYYEEEERQRGNFPDRFSGHQFPNYSSELNVNALLLGDSALYLCASSGRPGETQYFGPGTRLLVL.

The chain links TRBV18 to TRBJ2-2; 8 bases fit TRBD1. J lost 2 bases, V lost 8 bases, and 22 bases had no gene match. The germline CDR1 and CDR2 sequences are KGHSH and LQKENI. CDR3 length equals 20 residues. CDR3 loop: CASKVTPAILDRGNTGELFF. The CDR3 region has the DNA TGTGCCAGCAAGGTGACGCCCGCGATATTAGACAGGGGCAACACCGGGGAGCTGTTTTTT. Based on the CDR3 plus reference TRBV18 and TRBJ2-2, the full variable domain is NAGVMQNPRHLVRRRGQEARLRCSPMKGHSHVYWYRQLPEEGLKFMVYLQKENIIDESGMPKERFSAEFPKEGPSILRIQQVVRGDSAAYFCASKVTPAILDRGNTGELFFGEGSRLTVL.

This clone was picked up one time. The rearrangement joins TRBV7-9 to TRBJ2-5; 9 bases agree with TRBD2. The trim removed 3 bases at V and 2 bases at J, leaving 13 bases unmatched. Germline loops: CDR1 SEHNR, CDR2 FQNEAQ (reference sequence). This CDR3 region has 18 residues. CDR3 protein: CASSLVPVASGIQETQYF. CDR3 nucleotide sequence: TGTGCCAGCAGCTTGGTCCCTGTGGCTAGCGGGATACAAGAGACCCAGTACTTC.

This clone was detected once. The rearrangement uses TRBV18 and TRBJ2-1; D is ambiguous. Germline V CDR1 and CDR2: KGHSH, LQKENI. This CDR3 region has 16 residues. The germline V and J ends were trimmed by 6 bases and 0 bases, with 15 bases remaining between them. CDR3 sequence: CASSPGVSPSYNEQFF. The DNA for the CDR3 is TGTGCCAGCTCCCCGGGCGTTAGCCCCTCCTACAATGAGCAGTTCTTC.

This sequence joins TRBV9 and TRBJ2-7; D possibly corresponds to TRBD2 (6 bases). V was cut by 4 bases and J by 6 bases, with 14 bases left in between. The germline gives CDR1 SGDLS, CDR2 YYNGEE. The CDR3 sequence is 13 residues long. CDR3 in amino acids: CASSPRLGGEQYF. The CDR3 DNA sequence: TGTGCCAGCAGCCCCCGACTAGGTGGCGAGCAGTACTTC.

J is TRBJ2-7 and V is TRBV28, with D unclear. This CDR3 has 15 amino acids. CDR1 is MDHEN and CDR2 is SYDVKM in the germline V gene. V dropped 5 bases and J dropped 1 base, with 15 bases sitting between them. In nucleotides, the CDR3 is TGTGCCAGCAGTCCTCCCGGCGGCCAATCCTACGAGCAGTACTTC. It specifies CASSPPGGQSYEQYF.

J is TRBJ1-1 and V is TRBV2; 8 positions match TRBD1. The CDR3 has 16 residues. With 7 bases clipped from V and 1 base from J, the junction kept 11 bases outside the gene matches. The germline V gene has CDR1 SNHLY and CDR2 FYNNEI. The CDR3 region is CASTGIDDRGNTEAFF. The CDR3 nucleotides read TGTGCCAGCACGGGCATTGATGACAGGGGGAACACTGAAGCTTTCTTT.

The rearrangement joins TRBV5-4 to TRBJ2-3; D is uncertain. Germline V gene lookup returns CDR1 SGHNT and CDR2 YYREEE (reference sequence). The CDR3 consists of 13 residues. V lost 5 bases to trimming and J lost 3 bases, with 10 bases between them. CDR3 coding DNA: TGTGCCAGCAGTTACGAGCCAACAGATACGCAGTATTTT. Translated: CASSYEPTDTQYF.

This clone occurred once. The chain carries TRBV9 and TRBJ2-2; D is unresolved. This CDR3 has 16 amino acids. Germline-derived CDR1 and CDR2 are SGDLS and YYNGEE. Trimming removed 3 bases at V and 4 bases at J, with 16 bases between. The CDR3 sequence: CASSAQARAVTGELFF. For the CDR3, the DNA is TGTGCCAGCAGCGCGCAGGCAAGGGCGGTCACCGGGGAGCTGTTTTTT.

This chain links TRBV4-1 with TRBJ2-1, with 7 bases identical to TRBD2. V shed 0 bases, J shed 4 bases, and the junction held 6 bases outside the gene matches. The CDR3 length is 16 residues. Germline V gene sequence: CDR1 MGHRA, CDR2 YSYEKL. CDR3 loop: CASSQEVGGRYNEQFF. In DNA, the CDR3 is TGCGCCAGCAGCCAAGAGGTGGGGGGGAGGTACAATGAGCAGTTCTTC.

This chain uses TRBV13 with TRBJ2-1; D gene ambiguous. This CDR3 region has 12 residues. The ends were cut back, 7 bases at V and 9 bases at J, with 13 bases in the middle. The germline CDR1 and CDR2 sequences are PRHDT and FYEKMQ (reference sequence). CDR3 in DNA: TGTGCCAGCAATCTGGATGGGTGTGAGCAGTTCTTC. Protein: CASNLDGCEQFF.

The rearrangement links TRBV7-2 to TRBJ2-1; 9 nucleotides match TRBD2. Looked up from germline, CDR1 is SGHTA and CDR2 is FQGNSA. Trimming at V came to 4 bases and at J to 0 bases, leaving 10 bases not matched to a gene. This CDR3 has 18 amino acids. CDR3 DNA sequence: TGTGCCAGCAGCTCGGGACTAGCCCGGATTAGCTCCTACAATGAGCAGTTCTTC. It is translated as CASSSGLARISSYNEQFF.

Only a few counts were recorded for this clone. The CDR3 region is CASSLDRGSNQPQHF. The CDR3 nucleotides are TGTGCCAGCAGCTTAGACAGGGGCAGCAATCAGCCCCAGCATTTT. This chain connects TRBV7-9 to TRBJ1-5; TRBD1 aligns across 7 bases. The V gene end was trimmed by 1 base and the J gene end by 1 base; junction bases not matched to a gene: 1. This CDR3 is 15 amino acids long. Per germline, CDR1 SEHNR and CDR2 FQNEAQ (reference sequence).

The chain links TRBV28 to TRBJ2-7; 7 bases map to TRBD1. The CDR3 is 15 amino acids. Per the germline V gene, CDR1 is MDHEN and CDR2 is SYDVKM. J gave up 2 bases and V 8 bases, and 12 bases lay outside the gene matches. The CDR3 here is CASRLRITGAYEQYF. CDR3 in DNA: TGTGCCAGCCGACTCAGAATAACAGGGGCCTACGAGCAGTACTTC.

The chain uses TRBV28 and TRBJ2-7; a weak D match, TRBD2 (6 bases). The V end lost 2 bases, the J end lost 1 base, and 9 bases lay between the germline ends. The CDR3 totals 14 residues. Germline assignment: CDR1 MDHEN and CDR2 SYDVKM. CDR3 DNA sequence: TGTGCCAGCAGTTTAGGAGGGGCATCCTACGAGCAGTACTTC. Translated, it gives CASSLGGASYEQYF.

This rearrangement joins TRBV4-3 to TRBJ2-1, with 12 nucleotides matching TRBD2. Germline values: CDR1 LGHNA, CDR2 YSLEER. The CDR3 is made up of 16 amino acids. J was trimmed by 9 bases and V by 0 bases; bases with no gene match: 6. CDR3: CASSQDTSGRRPEQFF. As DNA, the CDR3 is TGCGCCAGCAGCCAAGATACTAGCGGGAGGCGGCCTGAGCAGTTCTTC.

The CDR3 region is CASSRGQPQHF. The CDR3 nucleotides read TGTGCCAGTAGTAGGGGTCAGCCCCAGCATTTT. The chain links TRBV19 to TRBJ1-5; D is ambiguous. The CDR3 totals 11 residues. Per the germline V gene, CDR1 is LNHDA and CDR2 is SQIVND (reference sequence). V dropped 4 bases and J dropped 6 bases, with 4 bases sitting between them.

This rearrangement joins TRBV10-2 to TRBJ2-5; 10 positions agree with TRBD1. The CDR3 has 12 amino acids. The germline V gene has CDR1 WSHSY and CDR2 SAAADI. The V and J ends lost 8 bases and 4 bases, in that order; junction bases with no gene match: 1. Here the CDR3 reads CASRDRGETQYF. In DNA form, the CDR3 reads TGCGCCAGCCGGGACAGGGGAGAGACCCAGTACTTC.

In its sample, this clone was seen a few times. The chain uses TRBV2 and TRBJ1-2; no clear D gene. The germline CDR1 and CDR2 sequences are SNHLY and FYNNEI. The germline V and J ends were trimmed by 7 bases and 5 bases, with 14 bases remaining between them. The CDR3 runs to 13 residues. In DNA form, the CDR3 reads TGTGCCAGCACACCCCGGGCCAGATATGGCTACACCTTC. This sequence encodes CASTPRARYGYTF.